Listed here are 24 T cell receptor beta chains from one sample, sequenced in a study of Ad26.COV2.S vaccination and SARS-CoV-2 variants. Treatment given: roughly 20 received Ad26.COV2.S at low or high dose, single or two shots; several received placebo; per-sample allocation not given. Sampling took place 63 days after the first vaccine or placebo injection. Measured with immunoSEQ multiplex PCR; TCRdb has only the in-frame clones, and not every one. The sample yields around 450,000 clones, around 91% seen once. The sequenced sample was peripheral blood, obtained in a trial of Ad26.COV2.S vaccine versus placebo. The receptors derive from a person between 18 and 59 years old who received the Ad26.COV2.S COVID-19 vaccine or a placebo.

The rearrangement links TRBV19 to TRBJ1-1, with a weak D call TRBD1 (5 bases). The CDR3 consists of 14 residues. Germline CDR1 reads LNHDA; CDR2 reads SQIVND (reference sequence). The V end was cut by 11 bases, the J end by 2 bases, with 18 bases between. CDR3 in amino acids: CARMAVRGNTEAFF. CDR3 bases: TGTGCCCGGATGGCCGTGAGGGGTAACACTGAAGCTTTCTTT.

The chain joins TRBV6-5 to TRBJ1-6, with D maybe TRBD1 (5 bases). The CDR3 runs to 15 residues. CDR1 is MNHEY, CDR2 SVGAGI, per germline. Trimming stripped 5 bases from V and 8 bases from J, with 16 bases between. As DNA, the CDR3 is TGTGCCAGCAGTCGACCCTCCAGGGTGGATTCACCCCTCCACTTT. Its translation: CASSRPSRVDSPLHF.

V gene TRBV7-9 combines with J gene TRBJ1-1; D is unclear. Germline lookup yields CDR1 SEHNR and CDR2 FQNEAQ (reference sequence). Trimming stripped 5 bases from V and 1 base from J, with 11 bases between. The CDR3 contains 14 residues. CDR3: CASSTHHGNTEAFF. CDR3 coding DNA: TGTGCCAGCAGCACCCACCACGGGAACACTGAAGCTTTCTTT.

The J gene is TRBJ1-4, the V gene TRBV12-2. TRBV12-2 is classified as a pseudogene. CDR3 size: 9 residues. The CDR3 is CASRLSVRF. The CDR3 DNA is TGTGCAAGTCGCTTAAGTGTGAGGTTT.

The chain uses TRBV7-2 and TRBJ2-1, with 7 positions matching TRBD2. V lost 7 bases, J lost 6 bases, and 6 bases stayed unmatched. In germline, CDR1 is SGHTA, CDR2 FQGNSA. The CDR3 totals 13 residues. In nucleotides, the CDR3 is TGTGCCAGCATGAGCGGGATATTCAATGAGCAGTTCTTC. Amino acids: CASMSGIFNEQFF. The full variable domain, with the rest looked up from reference TRBV7-2 and TRBJ2-1, is GAGVSQSPSNKVTEKGKDVELRCDPISGHTALYWYRQSLGQGLEFLIYFQGNSAPDKSGLPSDRFSAERTGGSVSTLTIQRTQQEDSAVYLCASMSGIFNEQFFGPGTRLTVL.

For this clone: Other DNA sequences in this specimen translate into the identical CDR3. The CDR3 DNA is TGTGCCACCAGCAGAGCCCTTGAGACCCAGTACTTC. It translates to CATSRALETQYF. V and J are TRBV15 and TRBJ2-5; D is unresolved. Trimming left V 1 base short and J 5 bases short, with 5 bases between. CDR3 length: 12 residues. Germline V CDR1 and CDR2: LNHNV, YYDKDF (reference sequence).

The rearrangement joins TRBV19 to TRBJ2-7; 8 bases fit TRBD2. Germline-derived CDR1 and CDR2 are LNHDA and SQIVND (reference sequence). The CDR3 totals 16 residues. The trim removed 3 bases at V and 2 bases at J, leaving 9 bases unmatched. CDR3 sequence: CASSIGRVGPTYEQYF. The CDR3 DNA follows: TGTGCCAGTAGTATCGGGAGGGTGGGACCCACCTACGAGCAGTACTTC.

V is TRBV5-6 and J is TRBJ2-5; 11 nucleotides agree with TRBD2. This CDR3 comprises 15 residues. Germline V gene lookup returns CDR1 SGHDT and CDR2 YYEEEE. Trimming removed 2 bases from V and 3 bases from J; junction bases left unmatched: 3. CDR3 coding DNA: TGTGCCAGCAGCTTTAGGGGACTAGCGGAAGAGACCCAGTACTTC. The encoded protein is CASSFRGLAEETQYF.

The chain recombines TRBV7-3 with TRBJ1-2; D unresolved. Trimming pared 3 bases from V and 4 bases from J, leaving 9 bases between. Germline V gives CDR1 SGHTA, CDR2 FQGTGA. This CDR3 is built from 13 residues. CDR3 loop: CASSFGGIYGYTF. CDR3 nucleotide sequence: TGTGCCAGCAGCTTCGGCGGGATCTATGGCTACACCTTC.

The chain is built from TRBV18 and TRBJ2-1; D remains unclear. CDR3 length: 16 amino acids. Germline loops: CDR1 KGHSH, CDR2 LQKENI. Trimming cost V 1 base and J 0 bases, with 10 bases left between them. The CDR3 nucleotides are TGTGCCAGCTCACCACTCGAAGGAAGCTCCTACAATGAGCAGTTCTTC. This gives the protein CASSPLEGSSYNEQFF.

The chain combines TRBV6-2 or TRBV6-3 with TRBJ2-5; weak D call: TRBD1 (6 bases). The CDR3 has 15 residues. V dropped 2 bases and J dropped 4 bases, with 14 bases sitting between them. Germline V gene lookup returns CDR1 MNHEY and CDR2 SVGEGT. This CDR3 is CASSYIPLRGETQYF. The CDR3 DNA reads as TGTGCCAGCAGTTACATCCCTCTCAGGGGAGAGACCCAGTACTTC.

This clone has just a few counts. The V and J genes are TRBV7-3 and TRBJ2-2, with a tentative D call TRBD2 (5 bases). The V gene's germline CDR1 is SGHTA and CDR2 FQGTGA. The length of the CDR3 is 13 residues. V lost 2 bases, J lost 7 bases, and 8 bases lay in between. CDR3 loop: CASSLLSGGELFF. The CDR3 nucleotides read TGTGCCAGCAGCTTATTAAGCGGCGGGGAGCTGTTTTTT. Filled out from reference TRBV7-3 and TRBJ2-2, the complete variable domain reads GAGVSQTPSNKVTEKGKYVELRCDPISGHTALYWYRQSLGQGPEFLIYFQGTGAADDSGLPNDRFFAVRPEGSVSTLKIQRTERGDSAVYLCASSLLSGGELFFGEGSRLTVL.

This rearrangement joins TRBV6-5 to TRBJ2-1; a possible D gene is TRBD2 (6 bases). V lost 7 bases to trimming and J lost 9 bases, with 16 bases between them. This CDR3 is 13 amino acids long. CDR1 is MNHEY and CDR2 is SVGAGI in the germline V gene. CDR3 region: CASTPPSVGEQFF. CDR3 bases: TGTGCCAGCACCCCCCCTAGCGTCGGTGAGCAGTTCTTC.

Details on this clone: Different DNA sequences within this sample yield the same CDR3. The chain joins TRBV7-9 to TRBJ2-3; D perhaps matches TRBD1 (6 bases). V lost 1 base to trimming and J lost 3 bases, with 8 bases between them. The germline V gene has CDR1 SEHNR and CDR2 FQNEAQ (reference sequence). The CDR3 is 14 amino acids. CDR3 residues: CASSLGQGTDTQYF. CDR3 sequence (DNA): TGTGCCAGCAGCTTAGGGCAGGGGACAGATACGCAGTATTTT.

The table lists this clone with a count of one. J is TRBJ1-5 and V is TRBV28; no clear D. The CDR3 runs 16 residues. The germline CDR1 and CDR2 sequences are MDHEN and SYDVKM. V gave up 2 bases and J gave up 0 bases, with 11 bases separating them. CDR3 amino acids: CASSLVALYSNQPQHF. The CDR3 coding sequence is TGTGCCAGCAGTTTAGTGGCACTTTATAGCAATCAGCCCCAGCATTTT.

For the CDR3, the DNA is TGTGCCAGCAGGAGGGGGGAAATTCCCTACGAGCAGTACTTC. This sequence encodes CASRRGEIPYEQYF. The chain recombines TRBV2 with TRBJ2-7; D is possibly TRBD1 or TRBD2 (6 bases each). Trimming took 6 bases from V and 2 from J, leaving 14 bases between them. CDR1 SNHLY and CDR2 FYNNEI come from the germline V gene. This CDR3 has 14 amino acids.

J is TRBJ2-1 and V is TRBV28; maybe TRBD2 (5 bases). The CDR3 spans 13 residues. The germline gives CDR1 MDHEN, CDR2 SYDVKM. V lost 2 bases to trimming and J lost 4 bases, with 6 bases between them. The CDR3 DNA follows: TGTGCCAGCAGTTTACGGGGTTACAATGAGCAGTTCTTC. Protein product: CASSLRGYNEQFF.

CDR3 in amino acids: CASREWNEQFF. CDR3 DNA sequence: TGTGCCAGCAGAGAGTGGAATGAGCAGTTCTTC. The V and J genes are TRBV2 and TRBJ2-1; D ambiguous. Germline CDR1 and CDR2: SNHLY and FYNNEI. Trimming removed 6 bases at V and 7 bases at J, with 7 bases between. The CDR3 totals 11 residues.

The V gene is TRBV7-2, the J gene TRBJ2-7; D gene uncertain. This CDR3 comprises 12 residues. Trimming shortened V by 1 base and J by 4 bases, and 5 bases separated the two germline ends. Germline CDR1 reads SGHTA; CDR2 reads FQGNSA. CDR3 residues: CASSLVLYEQYF. CDR3 in DNA: TGTGCCAGCAGCTTAGTTTTGTACGAGCAGTACTTC.

The chain employs TRBV6-5 and TRBJ2-5; no reliable D call. V gave up 5 bases and J gave up 5 bases, with 15 bases separating them. The CDR3 covers 14 residues. Germline V lookup: CDR1 MNHEY, CDR2 SVGAGI. CDR3 residues: CASSTHRGRETQYF. In DNA, the CDR3 is TGTGCCAGCAGTACTCACCGAGGCCGGGAGACCCAGTACTTC.

The genes are TRBV7-9 and TRBJ2-1, with D perhaps TRBD1 (5 bases). The CDR3 has 15 amino acids. V shed 5 bases and J shed 4 bases, with 15 bases lying between them. The V gene's germline CDR1 is SEHNR and CDR2 FQNEAQ (reference sequence). CDR3 protein: CASSPFPAGYNEQFF. DNA for the CDR3: TGTGCCAGCAGCCCTTTCCCAGCAGGGTACAATGAGCAGTTCTTC.

This clone was recorded only once. The genes are TRBV7-6 and TRBJ2-1, with 12 bases lining up with TRBD2. The CDR3 is made up of 20 amino acids. Germline CDR1 reads SGHVS; CDR2 reads FNYEAQ. V shed 5 bases, J shed 6 bases, and the junction held 20 bases outside the gene matches. The CDR3 region has the DNA TGTGCCAGCAGCCCTTACGGACTAGCGGGACGACCCAGAAATAGCAATGAGCAGTTCTTC. Residues: CASSPYGLAGRPRNSNEQFF.

This chain joins TRBV7-2 and TRBJ1-1; D might be TRBD1 (5 bases). Germline CDR1 reads SGHTA; CDR2 reads FQGNSA. There are 17 residues in the CDR3. Trimming removed 2 bases at V and 1 base at J, with 17 bases between. The CDR3 reads CASSLPLKGPRNTEAFF. CDR3 in DNA: TGTGCCAGCAGCTTACCCTTAAAGGGACCGAGGAACACTGAAGCTTTCTTT.

V usage is TRBV25-1 and J usage is TRBJ1-5; D perhaps matches TRBD1 (6 bases). Germline V gene sequence: CDR1 MGHDK, CDR2 SYGVNS. Trimming removed 8 bases at V and 7 bases at J, with 15 bases between. The CDR3 has 13 residues. Here the CDR3 reads CASRGGGGQPQHF. In DNA form, the CDR3 reads TGTGCCAGCCGAGGGGGGGGAGGGCAGCCCCAGCATTTT.